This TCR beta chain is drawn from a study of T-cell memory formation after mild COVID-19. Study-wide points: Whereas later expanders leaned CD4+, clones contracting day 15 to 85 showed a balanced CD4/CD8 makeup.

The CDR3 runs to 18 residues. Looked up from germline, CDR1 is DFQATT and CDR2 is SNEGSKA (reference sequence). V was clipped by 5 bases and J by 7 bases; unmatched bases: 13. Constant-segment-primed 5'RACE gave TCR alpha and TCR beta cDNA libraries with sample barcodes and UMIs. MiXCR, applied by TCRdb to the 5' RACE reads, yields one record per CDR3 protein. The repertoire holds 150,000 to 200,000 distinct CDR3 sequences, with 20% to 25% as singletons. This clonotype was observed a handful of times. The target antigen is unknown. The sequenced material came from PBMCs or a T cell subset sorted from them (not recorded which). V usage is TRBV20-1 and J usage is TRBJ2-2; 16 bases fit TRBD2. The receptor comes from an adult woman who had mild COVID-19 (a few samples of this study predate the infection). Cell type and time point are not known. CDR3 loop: CSALGTSGGAPFIGELFF. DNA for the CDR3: TGCAGTGCTCTCGGGACTAGCGGGGGGGCTCCCTTTATCGGGGAGCTGTTTTTT.